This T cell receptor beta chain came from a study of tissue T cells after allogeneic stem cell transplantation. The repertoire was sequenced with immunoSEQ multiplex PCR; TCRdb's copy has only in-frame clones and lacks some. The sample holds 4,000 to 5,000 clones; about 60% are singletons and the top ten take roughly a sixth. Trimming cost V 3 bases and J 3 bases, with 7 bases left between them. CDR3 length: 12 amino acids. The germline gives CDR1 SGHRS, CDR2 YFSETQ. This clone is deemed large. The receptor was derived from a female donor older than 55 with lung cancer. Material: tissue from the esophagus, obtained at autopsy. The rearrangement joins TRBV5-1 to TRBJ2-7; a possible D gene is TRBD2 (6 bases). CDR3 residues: CASSWGDYEQYF. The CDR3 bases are TGCGCCAGCAGCTGGGGGGACTACGAGCAGTACTTC. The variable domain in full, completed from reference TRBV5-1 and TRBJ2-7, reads KAGVTQTPRYLIKTRGQQVTLSCSPISGHRSVSWYQQTPGQGLQFLFEYFSETQRNKGNFPGRFSGRQFSNSRSEMNVSTLELGDSALYLCASSWGDYEQYFGPGTRLTVT.